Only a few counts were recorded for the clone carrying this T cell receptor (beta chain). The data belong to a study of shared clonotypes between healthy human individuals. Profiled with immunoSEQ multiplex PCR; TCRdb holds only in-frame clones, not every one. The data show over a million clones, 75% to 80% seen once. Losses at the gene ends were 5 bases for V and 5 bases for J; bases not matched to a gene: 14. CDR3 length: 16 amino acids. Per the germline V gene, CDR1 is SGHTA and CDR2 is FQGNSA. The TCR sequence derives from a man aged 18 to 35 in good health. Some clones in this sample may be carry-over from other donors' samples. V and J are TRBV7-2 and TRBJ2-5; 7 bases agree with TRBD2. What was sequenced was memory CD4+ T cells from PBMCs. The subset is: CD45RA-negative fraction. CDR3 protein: CASSLSRTSLGETQYF. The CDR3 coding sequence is TGTGCCAGCAGCCTTAGCCGGACTAGTTTGGGTGAGACCCAGTACTTC.